Included here is one T cell receptor beta chain sequence, with context. Its antigen is not yet known. Base qualities were left out, and no much larger clone turns up one base away. The treatment or condition label on this specimen signifies: live attenuated yellow fever vaccine strain. At each blood-draw timepoint, two biological replicates of bulk PBMCs were obtained. PBMCs were isolated from peripheral blood using a standard Ficoll-Paque protocol. RNA was extracted with TriZol from bulk PBMCs, CD4 and CD8 fractions, and dextramer-positive and dextramer-negative fractions. This entry is derived from a study of T cells after yellow fever vaccination (dated 2019 in TCRdb). In terms of the full investigation: The SMART-Seq v4 Ultra Low Input RNA kit was used to prepare libraries from fractions with low cell numbers. To follow T-cell clones before and after both primary and booster YFV17D yellow fever vaccination, bulk TCR alpha and beta repertoires underwent longitudinal sequencing. Two healthy male donors, one aged 18 to 30 and one aged 30 to 39 years, were included in the cohort. Blood was collected at multiple timepoints before and after primary and secondary immunization, and bulk PBMC replicates and cell subsets were isolated.

Based on the germline V gene, the CDR1 and CDR2 sequences are SGHRS and YFSETQ. After removal of 4 bases from V and 5 bases from J, the junction retains 8 bases not matched to a gene. Inclusive of the bounding cysteine and phenylalanine, the CDR3 is 15 residues long. Only the CDR3 part of the read is kept: 45 bases, read in frame from the first base. Broad study findings and their caveats: The secondary T-cell response was found to be weaker but faster than the primary response, with a peak reached on day 5 rather than on day 15. Because abundant contaminating clonotypes from the bulk population could be contained in FACS-sorted repertoires, computational filtering was required. A small fraction of clonotypes showed up in both the CD4 and CD8 compartments, probably as a result of convergent recombination. Most clones expanded after primary vaccination were re-detected after the booster (around 96% of CD4 and around 88% of CD8), suggesting broad memory maintenance. Only a couple of donors were included in the study, so the extent to which the findings can be generalized is limited.

TCR cDNA was synthesized by 5'RACE template switching, through which a universal primer site and unique molecular identifiers were introduced. Priming for cDNA synthesis came from both the TCR alpha and TCR beta constant segments. Library amplification used two PCR steps, and the second PCR step added sample barcodes and sequencing adapters. Sequencing of libraries was performed on Illumina HiSeq 2500 (2x100 bp) or NovaSeq (2x150 bp). In the authors' own workflow: MIGEC handled demultiplexing of reads and collapsing into UMI consensus sequences, while MiXCR performed V(D)J alignment. Vaccine-responding clonotypes were identified with edgeR using replicate PBMC samples, with FDR below 0.01 and a log2 fold change above 5 up to day 15 being required. CD4 or CD8 identity was assigned to each bulk clonotype according to whether the clonotype was present at higher abundance in the sequenced CD4 repertoire or the sequenced CD8 repertoire. TCRdb reworked the public reads: Q25 trimming with fastp, MiXCR clone assembly, productive beta chains retained. Every CDR3 protein is listed once, alongside the most common genes and DNA of its rows. In this record, the V and J calls reflect TCRdb's handling and not the investigators' own analysis. The sample table shows 450,000 to 600,000 distinct CDR3 sequences, and about a sixth are seen once. Clones ranked in the top ten supply roughly 17% of the sample.

This chain is built from TRBV5-1 and TRBJ1-5, and 8 junctional nucleotides match TRBD1. The sequencing here drew on PBMCs, taken roughly 5 days after the first yellow fever vaccination. The TCR was taken from a young man who received the YFV17D yellow fever vaccine. The DNA sequence reads TGCGCCAGCAGCACCGGACAGGGTACAGATCAGCCCCAGCATTTT. This yields the protein CASSTGQGTDQPQHF.